Following are 19 T cell receptor beta chains from one sample sequenced in a study of CD8 T cells in ankylosing spondylitis. One entry per CDR3 protein, called by TCRdb with MiXCR from the 5' RACE reads. The sample lists approximately 140,000 distinct CDR3 sequences, around 9.3% occurring once. The specimen was blood, either unsorted or a sorted T cell fraction (not recorded which). Receptors were obtained from a male donor with ankylosing spondylitis or in good health (not recorded which).

V is TRBV5-1 and J is TRBJ2-6, with D tentatively TRBD2 (6 bases). CDR1 is SGHRS and CDR2 is YFSETQ in the germline V gene. The V gene lost 4 bases and the J gene lost 1 base, with 18 bases spanning the gap. The CDR3 consists of 18 residues. The CDR3 nucleotides are TGCGCCAGCAGCCTGGGGTCCCTCGGGGGTTCTGGGGCCAACGTCCTGACTTTC. The encoded protein is CASSLGSLGGSGANVLTF.

Many counts were recorded for this clonotype. The V gene is TRBV4-1, the J gene TRBJ2-1; D call uncertain. V shed 0 bases and J shed 2 bases, with 8 bases lying between them. CDR3 length: 15 amino acids. Germline lookup yields CDR1 MGHRA and CDR2 YSYEKL. The CDR3 DNA reads TGCGCCAGCAGCCAAGAGGGTGGGACCTACAATGAGCAGTTCTTC. This translates into CASSQEGGTYNEQFF.

The V and J genes are TRBV5-1 and TRBJ2-1; no clear D. The CDR3 totals 15 residues. Trimming removed 0 bases at V and 7 bases at J, with 14 bases between. CDR1 is SGHRS, CDR2 YFSETQ, per germline. CDR3 region: CASSLGETLGNEQFF. The CDR3 DNA reads as TGCGCCAGCAGCTTGGGCGAGACGCTAGGGAATGAGCAGTTCTTC.

This clonotype was picked up many times. The CDR3 spells CASSETGTTSTDTQYF. CDR3 sequence (DNA): TGTGCCAGCAGTGAAACCGGAACCACTAGCACAGATACGCAGTATTTT. The chain couples TRBV2 to TRBJ2-3, with unresolved D. The CDR3 has 16 residues. Germline V gives CDR1 SNHLY, CDR2 FYNNEI. The V end was cut by 2 bases, the J end by 0 bases, with 12 bases between.

This clonotype was observed many times. The chain uses TRBV29-1 and TRBJ1-1, with D perhaps matching TRBD1 (5 bases). The CDR3 totals 13 residues. V gave up 7 bases and J gave up 0 bases, with 12 bases separating them. Germline-derived CDR1 and CDR2 are SQVTM and ANQGSEA. CDR3 nucleotides: TGCAGCGCCCTACAGGCGATGAACACTGAAGCTTTCTTT. Translating gives CSALQAMNTEAFF.

The chain joins TRBV6-1 to TRBJ1-5; TRBD1 matches 7 bases. With V trimmed by 5 bases and J by 4 bases, 8 bases remained unmatched. The CDR3 has 15 amino acids. CDR1 and CDR2 (germline): MNHNS, SASEGT. Here the CDR3 DNA reads TGTGCCAGCAGTAAAGACAGGGACGGAAATCAGCCCCAGCATTTT. Protein: CASSKDRDGNQPQHF.

This clonotype was found many times. The rearrangement uses TRBV6-1 and TRBJ1-4; maybe TRBD1 (5 bases). The CDR3 is 14 amino acids. Germline V gives CDR1 MNHNS, CDR2 SASEGT. V gave up 6 bases and J gave up 5 bases, with 13 bases separating them. This chain's CDR3 is CASRRTRGNEKLFF. DNA of the CDR3: TGTGCCAGCAGGAGGACGCGGGGGAATGAAAAACTGTTTTTT.

Ten or more counts support this clonotype. This chain uses TRBV5-1 with TRBJ2-7; D ambiguous. The CDR3 is 12 amino acids. Deletions cut 6 bases from V and 5 bases from J, with 12 bases between. The germline gives CDR1 SGHRS, CDR2 YFSETQ. The CDR3: CASTNRHDEQYF. The CDR3 region has the DNA TGCGCCAGCACCAATAGGCACGACGAGCAGTACTTC.

Ten or more counts support this clonotype. This sequence joins TRBV4-3 and TRBJ1-1, with 9 bases matching TRBD1. There are 17 residues in the CDR3. Unmatched junction bases numbered 6, after V lost 0 bases and J lost 1 base. The germline CDR1 and CDR2 sequences are LGHNA and YSLEER. The CDR3 spells CASSQDRPTGGNTEAFF. The CDR3 bases are TGCGCCAGCAGCCAAGATCGCCCGACAGGGGGGAACACTGAAGCTTTCTTT.

This clonotype was observed many times. The genes are TRBV4-2 and TRBJ1-4; possible D gene TRBD1, 5 bases. The CDR3 length is 16 residues. Trimming took off 1 base at V and 6 bases at J, with 15 bases between the two ends. Germline V gives CDR1 LGHNA, CDR2 YNFKEQ. CDR3 residues: CASSQVWGGSDEKLFF. In DNA, the CDR3 is TGTGCCAGCAGCCAAGTATGGGGGGGTTCGGATGAAAAACTGTTTTTT.

This sequence joins TRBV7-2 and TRBJ1-1; D is possibly TRBD1 (5 bases). The V gene lost 5 bases and the J gene lost 4 bases, with 14 bases spanning the gap. The CDR3 extends over 14 amino acids. The germline gives CDR1 SGHTA, CDR2 FQGNSA. The CDR3 spells CASSEQVAGTEAFF. The CDR3 nucleotides read TGTGCCAGCAGCGAACAGGTGGCGGGCACTGAAGCTTTCTTT. Full variable domain (rest looked up from reference TRBV7-2 and TRBJ1-1): GAGVSQSPSNKVTEKGKDVELRCDPISGHTALYWYRQSLGQGLEFLIYFQGNSAPDKSGLPSDRFSAERTGGSVSTLTIQRTQQEDSAVYLCASSEQVAGTEAFFGQGTRLTVV.

The chain is built from TRBV29-1 and TRBJ2-3, with 9 bases matching TRBD1. This CDR3 has 16 residues. Germline V CDR1 and CDR2: SQVTM, ANQGSEA. Trimming removed 4 bases from V and 0 bases from J; junction bases left unmatched: 8. DNA of the CDR3: TGCAGCGTTGTTCGGACAGGGGCGGGGAGCACAGATACGCAGTATTTT. This encodes CSVVRTGAGSTDTQYF.

In its sample, this clonotype was seen many times. The rearrangement joins TRBV29-1 to TRBJ2-3; D ambiguous. The V gene lost 3 bases and the J gene lost 2 bases, with 9 bases spanning the gap. This CDR3 contains 13 residues. Germline CDR1 is SQVTM and CDR2 is ANQGSEA. The chain's CDR3 is CSVEMANTDTQYF. In DNA, the CDR3 is TGCAGCGTTGAGATGGCCAACACAGATACGCAGTATTTT.

This clonotype was seen more than once but under ten times. The gene calls are TRBV20-1 and TRBJ2-5, with TRBD2 identical over 15 bases. CDR1 is DFQATT, CDR2 SNEGSKA, per germline (reference sequence). This CDR3 contains 19 residues. Trimming removed 6 bases from V and 2 bases from J; junction bases left unmatched: 16. The CDR3 DNA reads as TGCAGTGCCCTCAGCGGGGTCGGACTAGCGGGAGGGCTACAAGAGACCCAGTACTTC. It is translated as CSALSGVGLAGGLQETQYF.

This clonotype was counted many times. The chain joins TRBV11-2 to TRBJ2-1; tentative D call: TRBD1 (6 bases). This CDR3 contains 12 residues. Germline values: CDR1 SGHAT, CDR2 FQNNGV. Trimming took off 3 bases at V and 6 bases at J, with 6 bases between the two ends. The chain's CDR3 is CASSFRGNEQFF. CDR3 coding DNA: TGTGCCAGCAGCTTCAGGGGCAATGAGCAGTTCTTC.

This clonotype was found many times. The chain employs TRBV29-1 and TRBJ2-1; no reliable D call. V was clipped by 4 bases and J by 7 bases, with 5 bases between them. The CDR3 is 10 residues long. Germline CDR1 is SQVTM and CDR2 is ANQGSEA. The CDR3 here is CSVGRNEQFF. The CDR3 bases are TGCAGCGTTGGGCGAAATGAGCAGTTCTTC.

This clonotype was seen a handful of times. The chain employs TRBV24-1 and TRBJ2-2, with D perhaps being TRBD1 or TRBD2 (6 bases each). There are 16 residues in the CDR3. V lost 7 bases to trimming and J lost 2 bases, with 16 bases between them. CDR1 and CDR2 from the germline V gene are KGHDR and SFDVKD. This CDR3 is CATSVWGARNTGELFF. In nucleotides, the CDR3 is TGTGCCACCAGCGTCTGGGGGGCCAGAAACACCGGGGAGCTGTTTTTT.

Many counts were recorded for this clonotype. The chain uses TRBV5-1 and TRBJ2-1; D not certain. Looked up from germline, CDR1 is SGHRS and CDR2 is YFSETQ. The CDR3 totals 12 residues. The ends were cut back, 4 bases at V and 4 bases at J, with 6 bases in the middle. CDR3 DNA sequence: TGCGCCAGCAGCCCGGAGTACAATGAGCAGTTCTTC. Translated, it gives CASSPEYNEQFF.

Here the CDR3 DNA reads TGTGCCAGCAGTCCGCCCCACAGGGCCGGGGAGCTGTTTTTT. Translation: CASSPPHRAGELFF. The V call is TRBV12-3 or TRBV12-4, the J call TRBJ2-2; D is perhaps TRBD1 (6 bases). The CDR3 sequence is 14 residues long. V lost 5 bases, J lost 6 bases, and 13 bases lay in between.